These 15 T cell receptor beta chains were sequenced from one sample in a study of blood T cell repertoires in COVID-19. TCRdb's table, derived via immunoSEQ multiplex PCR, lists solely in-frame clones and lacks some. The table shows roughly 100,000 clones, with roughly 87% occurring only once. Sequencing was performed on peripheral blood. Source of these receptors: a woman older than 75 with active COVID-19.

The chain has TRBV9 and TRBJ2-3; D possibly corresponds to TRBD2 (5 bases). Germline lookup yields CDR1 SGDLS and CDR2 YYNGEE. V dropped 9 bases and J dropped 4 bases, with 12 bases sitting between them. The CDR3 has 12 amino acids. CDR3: CATQDSSDTQYF. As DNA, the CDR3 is TGTGCCACCCAGGACTCCTCAGATACGCAGTATTTT. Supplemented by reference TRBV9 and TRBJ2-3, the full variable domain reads DSGVTQTPKHLITATGQRVTLRCSPRSGDLSVYWYQQSLDQGLQFLIQYYNGEERAKGNILERFSAQQFPDLHSELNLSSLELGDSALYFCATQDSSDTQYFGPGTRLTVL.

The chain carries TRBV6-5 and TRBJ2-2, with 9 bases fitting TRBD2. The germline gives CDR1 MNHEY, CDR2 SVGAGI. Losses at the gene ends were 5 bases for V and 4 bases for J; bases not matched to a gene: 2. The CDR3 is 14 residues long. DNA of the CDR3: TGTGCCAGCAGTCTAGCGGGATTCACCGGGGAGCTGTTTTTT. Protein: CASSLAGFTGELFF.

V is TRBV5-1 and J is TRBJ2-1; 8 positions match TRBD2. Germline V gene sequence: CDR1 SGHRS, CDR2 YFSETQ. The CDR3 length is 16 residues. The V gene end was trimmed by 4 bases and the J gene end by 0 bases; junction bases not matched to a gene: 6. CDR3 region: CASSRTSGASYNEQFF. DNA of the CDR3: TGCGCCAGCAGCCGCACTAGCGGCGCCTCCTACAATGAGCAGTTCTTC.

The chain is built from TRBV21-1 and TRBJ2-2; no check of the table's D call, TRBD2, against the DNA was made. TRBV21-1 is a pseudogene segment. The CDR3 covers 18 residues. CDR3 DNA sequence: TGTGCCAGCAGCAAAGACGGGACTAGCGCTTTATCCTCCCGGGAGCTGTTTTTT. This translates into CASSKDGTSALSSRELFF.

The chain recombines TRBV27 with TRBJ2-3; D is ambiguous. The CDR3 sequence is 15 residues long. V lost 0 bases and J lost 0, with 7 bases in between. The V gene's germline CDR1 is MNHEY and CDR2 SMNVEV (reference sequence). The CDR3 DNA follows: TGTGCCAGCAGTTTATCGAGGCAGAGCACAGATACGCAGTATTTT. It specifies CASSLSRQSTDTQYF.

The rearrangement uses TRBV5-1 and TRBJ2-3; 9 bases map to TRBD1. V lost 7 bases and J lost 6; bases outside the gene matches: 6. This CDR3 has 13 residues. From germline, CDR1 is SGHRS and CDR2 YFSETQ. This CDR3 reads CASHWTGDDTQYF. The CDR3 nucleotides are TGCGCCAGCCACTGGACAGGGGATGATACGCAGTATTTT.

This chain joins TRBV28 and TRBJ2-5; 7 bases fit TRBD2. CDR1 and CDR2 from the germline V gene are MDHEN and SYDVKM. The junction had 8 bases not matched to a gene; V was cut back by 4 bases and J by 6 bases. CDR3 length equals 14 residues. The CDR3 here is CASSSRTGGQTQYF. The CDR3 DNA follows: TGTGCCAGCAGTTCGAGGACGGGGGGTCAGACCCAGTACTTC.

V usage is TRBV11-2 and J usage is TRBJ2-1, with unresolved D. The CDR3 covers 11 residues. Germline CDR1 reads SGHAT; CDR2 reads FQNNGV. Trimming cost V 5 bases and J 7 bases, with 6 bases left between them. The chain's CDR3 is CASSLLNEQFF. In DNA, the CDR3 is TGTGCCAGCAGCCTCCTTAATGAGCAGTTCTTC. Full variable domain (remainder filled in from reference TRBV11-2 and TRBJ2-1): EAGVAQSPRYKIIEKRQSVAFWCNPISGHATLYWYQQILGQGPKLLIQFQNNGVVDDSQLPKDRFSAERLKGVDSTLKIQPAKLEDSAVYLCASSLLNEQFFGPGTRLTVL.

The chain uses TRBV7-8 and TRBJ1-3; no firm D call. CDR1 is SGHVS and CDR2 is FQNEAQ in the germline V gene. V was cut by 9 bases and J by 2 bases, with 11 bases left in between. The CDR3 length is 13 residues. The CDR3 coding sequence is TGTGCCAGTTCGAGGGTAGCTGGAAACACCATATATTTT. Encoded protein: CASSRVAGNTIYF.

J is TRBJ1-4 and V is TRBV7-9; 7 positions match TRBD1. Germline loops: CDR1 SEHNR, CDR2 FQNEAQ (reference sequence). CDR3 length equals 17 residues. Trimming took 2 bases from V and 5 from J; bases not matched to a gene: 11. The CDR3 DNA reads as TGTGCCAGCAGCTTAACCCCGATAAGGGGACAGAATGAAAAACTGTTTTTT. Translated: CASSLTPIRGQNEKLFF.

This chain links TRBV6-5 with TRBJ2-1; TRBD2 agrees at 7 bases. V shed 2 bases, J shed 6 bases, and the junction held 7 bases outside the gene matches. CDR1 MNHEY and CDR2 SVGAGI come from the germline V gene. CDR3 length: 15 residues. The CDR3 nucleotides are TGTGCCAGCAGTTACGCGGCGGGAGTAGGCAATGAGCAGTTCTTC. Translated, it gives CASSYAAGVGNEQFF.

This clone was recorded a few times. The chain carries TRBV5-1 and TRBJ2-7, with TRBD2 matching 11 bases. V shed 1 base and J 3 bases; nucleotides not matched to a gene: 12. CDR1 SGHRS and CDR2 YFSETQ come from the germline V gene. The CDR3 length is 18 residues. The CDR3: CASSLFYGSGTSGYEQYF. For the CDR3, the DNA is TGCGCCAGCAGCTTGTTCTACGGATCCGGGACTAGCGGCTACGAGCAGTACTTC. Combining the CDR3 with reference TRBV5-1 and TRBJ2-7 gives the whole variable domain KAGVTQTPRYLIKTRGQQVTLSCSPISGHRSVSWYQQTPGQGLQFLFEYFSETQRNKGNFPGRFSGRQFSNSRSEMNVSTLELGDSALYLCASSLFYGSGTSGYEQYFGPGTRLTVT.

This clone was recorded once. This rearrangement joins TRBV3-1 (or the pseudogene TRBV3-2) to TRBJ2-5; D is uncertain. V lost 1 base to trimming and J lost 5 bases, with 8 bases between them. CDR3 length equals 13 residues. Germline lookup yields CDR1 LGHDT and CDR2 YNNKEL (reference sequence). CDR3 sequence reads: CASSQADGETQYF. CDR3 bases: TGTGCCAGCAGCCAAGCTGACGGGGAGACCCAGTACTTC.

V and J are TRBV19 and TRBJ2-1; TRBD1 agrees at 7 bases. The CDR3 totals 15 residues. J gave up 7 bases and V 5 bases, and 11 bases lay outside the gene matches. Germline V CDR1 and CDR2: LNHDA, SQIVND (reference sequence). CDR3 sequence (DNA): TGTGCCAGTAGTTCAAGACAGGGTGGGTTGAATGAGCAGTTCTTC. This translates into CASSSRQGGLNEQFF.

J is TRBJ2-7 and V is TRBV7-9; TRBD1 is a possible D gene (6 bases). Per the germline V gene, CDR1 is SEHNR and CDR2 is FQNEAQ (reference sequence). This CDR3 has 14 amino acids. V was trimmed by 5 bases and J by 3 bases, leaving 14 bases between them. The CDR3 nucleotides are TGTGCCAGCAGCGGGCGACGGACAGACTACGAGCAGTACTTC. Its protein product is CASSGRRTDYEQYF. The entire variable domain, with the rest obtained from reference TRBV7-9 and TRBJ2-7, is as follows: DTGVSQNPRHKITKRGQNVTFRCDPISEHNRLYWYRQTLGQGPEFLTYFQNEAQLEKSRLLSDRFSAERPKGSFSTLEIQRTEQGDSAMYLCASSGRRTDYEQYFGPGTRLTVT.